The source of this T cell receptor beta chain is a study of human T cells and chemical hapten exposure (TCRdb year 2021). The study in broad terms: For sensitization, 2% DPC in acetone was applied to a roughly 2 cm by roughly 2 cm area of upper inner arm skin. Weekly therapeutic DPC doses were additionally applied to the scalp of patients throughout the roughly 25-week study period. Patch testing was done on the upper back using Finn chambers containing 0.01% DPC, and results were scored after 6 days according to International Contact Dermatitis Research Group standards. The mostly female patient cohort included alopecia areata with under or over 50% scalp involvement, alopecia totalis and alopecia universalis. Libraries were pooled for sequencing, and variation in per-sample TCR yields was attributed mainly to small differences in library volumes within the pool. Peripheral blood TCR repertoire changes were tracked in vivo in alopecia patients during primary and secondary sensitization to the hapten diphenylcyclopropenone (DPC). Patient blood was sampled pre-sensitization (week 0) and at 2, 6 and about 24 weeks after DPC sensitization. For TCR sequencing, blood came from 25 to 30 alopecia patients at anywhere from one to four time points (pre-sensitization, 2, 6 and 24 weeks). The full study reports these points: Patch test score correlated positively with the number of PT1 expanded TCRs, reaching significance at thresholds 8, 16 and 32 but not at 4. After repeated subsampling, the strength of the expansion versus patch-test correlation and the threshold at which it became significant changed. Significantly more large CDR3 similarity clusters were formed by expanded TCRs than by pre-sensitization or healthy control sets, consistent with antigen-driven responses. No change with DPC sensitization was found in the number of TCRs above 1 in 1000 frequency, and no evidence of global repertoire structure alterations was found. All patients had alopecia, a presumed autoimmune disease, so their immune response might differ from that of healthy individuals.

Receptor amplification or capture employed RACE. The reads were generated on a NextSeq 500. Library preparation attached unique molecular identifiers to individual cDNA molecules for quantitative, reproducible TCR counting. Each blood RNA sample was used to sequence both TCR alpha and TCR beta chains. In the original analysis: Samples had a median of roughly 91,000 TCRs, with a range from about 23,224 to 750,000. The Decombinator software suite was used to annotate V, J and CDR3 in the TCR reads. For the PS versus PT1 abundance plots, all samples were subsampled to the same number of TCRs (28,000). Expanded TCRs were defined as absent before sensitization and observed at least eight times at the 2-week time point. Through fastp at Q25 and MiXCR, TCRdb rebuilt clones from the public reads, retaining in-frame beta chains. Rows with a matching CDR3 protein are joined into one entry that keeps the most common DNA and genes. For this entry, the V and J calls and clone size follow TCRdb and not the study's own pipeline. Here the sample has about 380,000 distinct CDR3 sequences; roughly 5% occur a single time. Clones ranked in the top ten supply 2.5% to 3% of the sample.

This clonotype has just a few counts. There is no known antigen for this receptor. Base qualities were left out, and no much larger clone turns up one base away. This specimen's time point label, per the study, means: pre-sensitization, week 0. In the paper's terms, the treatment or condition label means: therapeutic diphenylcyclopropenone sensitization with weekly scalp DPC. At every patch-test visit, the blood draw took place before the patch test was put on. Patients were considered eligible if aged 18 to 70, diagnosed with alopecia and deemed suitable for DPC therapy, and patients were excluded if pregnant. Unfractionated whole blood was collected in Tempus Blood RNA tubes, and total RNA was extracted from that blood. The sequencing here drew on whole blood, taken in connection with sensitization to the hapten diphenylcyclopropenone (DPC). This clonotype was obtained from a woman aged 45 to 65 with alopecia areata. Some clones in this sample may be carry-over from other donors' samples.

This receptor carries the CDR3 CASRTAGTDTQYF. The nucleotide sequence reads as follows: TGTGCCAGCAGAACTGCGGGTACCGATACGCAGTATTTT. The chain couples TRBV6-6 to TRBJ2-3; TRBD2 is perhaps the D gene, given 5 matching bases. Measured from the cysteine to the phenylalanine, the CDR3 is 13 residues long. Left in the record is the CDR3 DNA by itself, 39 bases read in frame from the first base. Reading the germline V gene (reference sequence) gives CDR1 MNHNY and CDR2 SVGAGI. V is shortened by 6 bases, J by 6 bases, and the region joining them spans 13 bases.